This T cell receptor (beta chain) was found in a study of Ad26.COV2.S vaccination and SARS-CoV-2 variants. Study-wide context: Participants got Ad26.COV2.S intramuscularly, once or twice 56 days apart. Study results and caveats: For non-spike TCRs, breadth in vaccine recipients resembled that in placebo recipients.

Comment on this clone: Its cognate antigen is unknown.

Assay: immunoSEQ multiplex PCR; the TCRdb copy retains only in-frame clones and omits some. The profile shows 250,000 or so clones, around 88% of them singletons. As for treatment: approximately 18 received Ad26.COV2.S at low or high dose, single or two shots; about 5 received placebo; per-sample allocation not given. Sample collection was performed on day 63 after the first vaccine or placebo injection. In the vaccine, an Ad26 vector expressed the SARS-CoV-2 spike of the Wuhan strain. V was pared by 4 bases and J by 0 bases, with 8 bases between. Germline-derived CDR1 and CDR2 are MNHEY and SVGAGI. The CDR3 consists of 14 residues.

The clonotype originates from a person aged 18-60 years who received the Ad26.COV2.S COVID-19 vaccine or a placebo. V is TRBV6-5 and J is TRBJ2-3, with D perhaps matching TRBD2 (6 bases). The starting material was peripheral blood, obtained in a trial of Ad26.COV2.S vaccine versus placebo. The CDR3 region has the DNA TGTGCCAGCAGTTTGACTAGTAGCACAGATACGCAGTATTTT. It translates to CASSLTSSTDTQYF.